What follows are 16 T cell receptor beta chains derived from one specimen sequenced in a study of blood T cell repertoires in COVID-19. Assay: immunoSEQ multiplex PCR; the TCRdb copy retains only in-frame clones and omits some. The sample has some 180,000 clones, roughly 82% seen once. Sequencing was performed on peripheral blood. The receptor source for this set is a woman aged 60-70 years with COVID-19, enrolled during active disease.

The J gene is TRBJ2-7, the V gene TRBV18, with D perhaps TRBD1 (6 bases). Germline values: CDR1 KGHSH, CDR2 LQKENI. The V end was cut by 3 bases, the J end by 2 bases, with 11 bases between. The length of the CDR3 is 14 residues. For the CDR3, the DNA is TGTGCCAGCTCACCCCGTACAGGGACCTACGAGCAGTACTTC. It codes for CASSPRTGTYEQYF.

The chain links TRBV11-2 to TRBJ1-2, with D unresolved. Germline-derived CDR1 and CDR2 are SGHAT and FQNNGV. Trimming removed 5 bases at V and 4 bases at J, with 8 bases between. This CDR3 region has 12 residues. The CDR3 reads CASSTNSYGYTF. Written as DNA, the CDR3 is TGTGCCAGCAGCACAAACAGCTATGGCTACACCTTC.

The rearrangement uses TRBV6-2 or TRBV6-3 and TRBJ1-1; possibly TRBD1 for D (6 bases). Germline CDR1 and CDR2: MNHEY and SVGEGT. The CDR3 has 13 residues. V was trimmed by 2 bases and J by 4 bases, leaving 8 bases between them. In DNA form, the CDR3 reads TGTGCCAGCAGTTACCAGGACAGCACTGAAGCTTTCTTT. Amino acid sequence: CASSYQDSTEAFF.

This clone was seen just once. The V call is TRBV5-6, the J call TRBJ2-7, with 10 positions matching TRBD2. Trimming removed 2 bases from V and 5 bases from J; junction bases left unmatched: 7. The CDR3 runs to 15 residues. CDR1 is SGHDT and CDR2 is YYEEEE in the germline V gene. CDR3 DNA sequence: TGTGCCAGCAGCTTTTCACTAGCGGGAATCGACGAGCAGTACTTC. Translating gives CASSFSLAGIDEQYF.

The V gene is TRBV11-3, the J gene TRBJ1-6; TRBD1 agrees at 7 bases. CDR3 length: 16 amino acids. The V segment lost 9 bases and the J segment 0 bases; nucleotides outside the gene matches: 8. Germline loops: CDR1 SGHNT, CDR2 YENEEA. This chain's CDR3 is CARLQGSSSYNSPLHF. CDR3 nucleotide sequence: TGTGCCAGGCTACAGGGGTCGTCCTCCTATAATTCACCCCTCCACTTT.

The chain couples TRBV7-9 to TRBJ1-2; TRBD1 aligns across 8 bases. The trim removed 5 bases at V and 1 base at J, leaving 15 bases unmatched. CDR1 and CDR2 (germline): SEHNR, FQNEAQ (reference sequence). CDR3 length: 18 amino acids. This CDR3 is CASSPILRTGNYNYGYTF. CDR3 bases: TGTGCCAGCAGCCCTATTCTACGGACAGGGAATTATAACTATGGCTACACCTTC.

The V and J genes are TRBV5-1 and TRBJ2-5; the D gene is possibly TRBD2 (6 bases). Trimming removed 0 bases at V and 5 bases at J, with 14 bases between. The CDR3 runs to 15 residues. In germline, CDR1 is SGHRS, CDR2 YFSETQ. The CDR3, as DNA: TGCGCCAGCAGCTTGGTCGGGGCGGCGGGGGAGACCCAGTACTTC. Its translation is CASSLVGAAGETQYF.

The CDR3 region has the DNA TGTGCCAGCAGTTTATTCCCGGACAGGGAGGGGGACGAGCAGTACTTC. This codes for CASSLFPDREGDEQYF. This chain uses TRBV27 with TRBJ2-7; possibly TRBD1 for D (8 bases). Trimming shortened V by 1 base and J by 5 bases, and 18 bases separated the two germline ends. The CDR3 has 16 residues. Per germline, CDR1 MNHEY and CDR2 SMNVEV (reference sequence).

The rearrangement joins TRBV5-6 to TRBJ1-4, with TRBD1 as a possible D gene (5 bases). Trimming removed 0 bases from V and 7 bases from J, with 10 bases in between. CDR1 and CDR2 (germline): SGHDT, YYEEEE. This CDR3 has 14 amino acids. The CDR3 loop reads CASSLDRRVEKLFF. The CDR3 nucleotides are TGTGCCAGCAGCTTGGACAGGAGGGTTGAAAAACTGTTTTTT.

The rearrangement joins TRBV11-2 to TRBJ2-7, with D possibly TRBD1 on 6 matching bases. The CDR3 has 15 residues. V lost 5 bases and J lost 1, with 15 bases in between. Germline-derived CDR1 and CDR2 are SGHAT and FQNNGV. This CDR3 is CASSRTLDSSYEQYV. The CDR3 DNA is TGTGCCAGCAGCCGAACGTTGGACAGTTCCTACGAGCAGTACGTC.

This clone was detected only once. The chain combines TRBV5-4 with TRBJ2-2; possible D gene TRBD2, 5 bases. V shed 4 bases and J shed 1 base, with 8 bases lying between them. Germline lookup yields CDR1 SGHNT and CDR2 YYREEE (reference sequence). The CDR3 is 14 residues long. CDR3 protein: CASSPTRNTGELFF. CDR3 nucleotide sequence: TGTGCCAGCAGCCCTACTAGGAACACCGGGGAGCTGTTTTTT. The full variable domain, completed using reference TRBV5-4 and TRBJ2-2, is ETGVTQSPTHLIKTRGQQVTLRCSSQSGHNTVSWYQQALGQGPQFIFQYYREEENGRGNFPPRFSGLQFPNYSSELNVNALELDDSALYLCASSPTRNTGELFFGEGSRLTVL.

The chain uses TRBV5-8 and TRBJ2-7, with D perhaps matching TRBD1 (6 bases). Per the germline V gene, CDR1 is SGHTS and CDR2 is YDEGEE. Trimming stripped 4 bases from V and 6 bases from J, with 17 bases between. The CDR3 runs to 14 residues. Here the CDR3 DNA reads TGTGCCAGCAGCCAGGGACACCCTGGAGGCGAGCAGTACTTC. It translates to CASSQGHPGGEQYF.

This clone was detected a few times. The V and J genes are TRBV5-1 and TRBJ1-1, with 7 bases identical to TRBD1. Germline-derived CDR1 and CDR2 are SGHRS and YFSETQ. V was clipped by 3 bases and J by 1 base; unmatched bases: 6. This CDR3 is 15 amino acids long. Here the CDR3 DNA reads TGCGCCAGCAGCTCTCTGGGGACAGCGAACACTGAAGCTTTCTTT. It codes for CASSSLGTANTEAFF.

This rearrangement joins TRBV3-1 (or the pseudogene TRBV3-2) to TRBJ1-1; TRBD1 might be the D (6 bases). From germline, CDR1 is LGHDT and CDR2 YNNKEL (reference sequence). The CDR3 loop spans 16 amino acids. V lost 4 bases to trimming and J lost 4 bases, with 19 bases between them. The CDR3 is CASSPYGRGEGTEAFF. The CDR3 DNA follows: TGTGCCAGCAGCCCCTACGGCAGGGGAGAAGGCACTGAAGCTTTCTTT.

J is TRBJ2-1 and V is TRBV5-1; D perhaps matches TRBD2 (5 bases). The CDR3 loop spans 15 amino acids. The V end lost 6 bases, the J end lost 7 bases, and 20 bases lay between the germline ends. Germline assignment: CDR1 SGHRS and CDR2 YFSETQ. CDR3 bases: TGCGCCAGCACCTCCCTGGAGCGGTTAGAGAATGAGCAGTTCTTC. Translating gives CASTSLERLENEQFF.

The chain combines TRBV12-3 or TRBV12-4 with TRBJ2-5, with a tentative D call TRBD1 (6 bases). The V end was cut by 0 bases, the J end by 13 bases, with 12 bases between. CDR3 size: 12 residues. In DNA, the CDR3 is TGTGCCAGCAGTTTAGCTATGGGGACACGGTACTTC. It codes for CASSLAMGTRYF.